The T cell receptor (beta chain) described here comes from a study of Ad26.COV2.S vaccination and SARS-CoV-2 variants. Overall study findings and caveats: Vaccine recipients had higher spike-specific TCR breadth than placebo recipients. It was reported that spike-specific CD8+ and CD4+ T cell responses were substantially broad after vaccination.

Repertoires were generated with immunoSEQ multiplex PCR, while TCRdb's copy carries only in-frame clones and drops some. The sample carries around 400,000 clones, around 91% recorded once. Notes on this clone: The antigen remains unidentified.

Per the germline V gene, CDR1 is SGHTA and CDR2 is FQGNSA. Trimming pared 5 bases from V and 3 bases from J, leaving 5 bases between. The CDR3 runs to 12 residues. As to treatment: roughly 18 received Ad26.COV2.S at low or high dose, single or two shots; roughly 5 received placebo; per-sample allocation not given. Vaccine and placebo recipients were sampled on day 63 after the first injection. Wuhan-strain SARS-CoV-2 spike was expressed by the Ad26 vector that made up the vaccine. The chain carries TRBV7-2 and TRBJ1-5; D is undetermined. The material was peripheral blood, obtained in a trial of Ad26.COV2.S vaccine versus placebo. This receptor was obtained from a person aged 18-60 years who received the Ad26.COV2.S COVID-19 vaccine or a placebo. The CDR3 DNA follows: TGTGCCAGCAGCATTATCAATCAGCCCCAGCATTTT. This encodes CASSIINQPQHF.